The subject of this entry is one T cell receptor (beta chain). Its specificity is not known. The sample is drawn from a study of siplizumab effects on memory and regulatory T cells. Notes on the study in general: The authors did not confirm suppressive function in proliferating Tregs from siplizumab cultures. It seemed that naive T cells were more diverse than memory cells and were major contributors to the alloresponse.

Germline-derived CDR1 and CDR2 are MNHEY and SMNVEV (reference sequence). Losses at the gene ends were 5 bases for V and 5 bases for J; bases not matched to a gene: 8. The CDR3 is 15 residues long. Libraries were prepared by immunoSEQ multiplex PCR; TCRdb keeps only in-frame clonotypes and omits some of them. The profile shows 55,000 to 70,000 clones, more than 85% of them singletons. Sequences were obtained from CD8+ T cells sorted from blood. The receptor was derived from a human donor in good health. The chain recombines TRBV27 with TRBJ2-1; 8 bases agree with TRBD1. The chain's CDR3 is CASSPSWTGNNEQFF. The CDR3 DNA reads as TGTGCCAGCAGTCCCTCGTGGACAGGGAACAATGAGCAGTTCTTC.